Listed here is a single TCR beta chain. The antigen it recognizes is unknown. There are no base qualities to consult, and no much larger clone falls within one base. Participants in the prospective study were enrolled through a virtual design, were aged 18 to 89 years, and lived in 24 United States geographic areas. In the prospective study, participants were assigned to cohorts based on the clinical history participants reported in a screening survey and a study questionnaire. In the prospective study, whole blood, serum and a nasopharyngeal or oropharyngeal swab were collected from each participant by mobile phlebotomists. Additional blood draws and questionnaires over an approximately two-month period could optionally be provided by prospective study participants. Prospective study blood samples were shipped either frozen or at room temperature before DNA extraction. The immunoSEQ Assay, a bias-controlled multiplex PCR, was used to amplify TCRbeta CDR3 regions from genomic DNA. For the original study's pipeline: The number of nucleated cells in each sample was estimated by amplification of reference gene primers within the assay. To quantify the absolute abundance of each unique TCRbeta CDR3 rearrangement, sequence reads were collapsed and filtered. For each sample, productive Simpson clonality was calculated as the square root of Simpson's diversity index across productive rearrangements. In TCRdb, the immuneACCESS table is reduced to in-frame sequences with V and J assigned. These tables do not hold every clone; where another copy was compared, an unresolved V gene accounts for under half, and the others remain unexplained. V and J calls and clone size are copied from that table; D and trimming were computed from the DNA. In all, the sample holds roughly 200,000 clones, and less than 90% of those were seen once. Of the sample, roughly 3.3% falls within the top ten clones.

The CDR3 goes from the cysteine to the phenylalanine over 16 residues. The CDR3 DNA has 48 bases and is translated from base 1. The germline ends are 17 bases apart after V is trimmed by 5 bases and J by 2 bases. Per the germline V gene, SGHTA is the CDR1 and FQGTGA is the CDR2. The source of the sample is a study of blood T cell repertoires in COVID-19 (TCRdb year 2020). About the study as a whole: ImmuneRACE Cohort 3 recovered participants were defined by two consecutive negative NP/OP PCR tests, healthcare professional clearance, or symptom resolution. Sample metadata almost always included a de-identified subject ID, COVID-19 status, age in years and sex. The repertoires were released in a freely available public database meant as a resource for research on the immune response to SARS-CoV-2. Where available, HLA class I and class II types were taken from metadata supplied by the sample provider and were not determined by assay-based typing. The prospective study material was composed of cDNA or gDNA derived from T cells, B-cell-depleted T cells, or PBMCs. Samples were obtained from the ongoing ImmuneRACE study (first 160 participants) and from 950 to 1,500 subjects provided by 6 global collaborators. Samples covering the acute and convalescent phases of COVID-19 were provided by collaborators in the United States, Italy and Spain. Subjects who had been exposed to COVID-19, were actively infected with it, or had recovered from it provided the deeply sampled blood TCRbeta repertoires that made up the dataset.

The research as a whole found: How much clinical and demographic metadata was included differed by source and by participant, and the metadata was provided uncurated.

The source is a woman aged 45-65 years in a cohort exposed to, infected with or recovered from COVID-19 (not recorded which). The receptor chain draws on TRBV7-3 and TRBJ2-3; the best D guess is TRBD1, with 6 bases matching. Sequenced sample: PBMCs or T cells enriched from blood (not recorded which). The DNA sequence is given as TGTGCCAGCAGCCCAGGCTGGGGGCCCTACACAGATACGCAGTATTTT. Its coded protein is CASSPGWGPYTDTQYF.